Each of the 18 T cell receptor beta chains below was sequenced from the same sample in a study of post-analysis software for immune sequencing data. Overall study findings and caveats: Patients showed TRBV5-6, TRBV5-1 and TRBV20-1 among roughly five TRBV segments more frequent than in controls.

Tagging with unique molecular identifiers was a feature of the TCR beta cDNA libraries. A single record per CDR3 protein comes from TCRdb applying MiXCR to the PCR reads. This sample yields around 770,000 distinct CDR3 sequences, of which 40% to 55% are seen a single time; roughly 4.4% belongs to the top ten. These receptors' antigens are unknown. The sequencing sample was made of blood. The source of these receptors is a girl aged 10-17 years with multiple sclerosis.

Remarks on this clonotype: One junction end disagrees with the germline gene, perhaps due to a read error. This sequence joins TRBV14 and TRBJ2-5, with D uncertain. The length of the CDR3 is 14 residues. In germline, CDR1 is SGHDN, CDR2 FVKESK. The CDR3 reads CASSQGPPQGTQYF. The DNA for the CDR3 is TGTGCCAGCAGCCAAGGTCCCCCCCAAGGGACCCAGTACTTC.

CDR3 nucleotides: TGTGCCAGCAGCCAATCCTCGCCCGGAGAGACCCAGTACTTC. This encodes CASSQSSPGETQYF. The chain employs TRBV14 and TRBJ2-5; no clear D. The CDR3 sequence is 14 residues long. Germline lookup yields CDR1 SGHDN and CDR2 FVKESK. V lost 2 bases and J 4 bases, leaving 11 bases between the germline ends.

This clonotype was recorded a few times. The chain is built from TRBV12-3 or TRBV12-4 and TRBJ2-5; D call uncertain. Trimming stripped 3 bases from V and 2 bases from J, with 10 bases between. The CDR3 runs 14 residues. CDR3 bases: TGTGCCAGCAGTTTGGTAGGGCTTCAAGAGACCCAGTACTTC. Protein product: CASSLVGLQETQYF.

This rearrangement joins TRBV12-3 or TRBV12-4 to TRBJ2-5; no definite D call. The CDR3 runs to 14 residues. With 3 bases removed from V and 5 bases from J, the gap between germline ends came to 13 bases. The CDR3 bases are TGTGCCAGCAGTTTGAAGGGCAGCAGGGAGACCCAGTACTTC. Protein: CASSLKGSRETQYF.

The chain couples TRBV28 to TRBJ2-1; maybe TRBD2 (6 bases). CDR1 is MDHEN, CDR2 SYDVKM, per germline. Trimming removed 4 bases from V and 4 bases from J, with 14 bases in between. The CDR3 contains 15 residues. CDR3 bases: TGTGCCAGCAGTTCAGCGGGTACCCTATACAATGAGCAGTTCTTC. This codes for CASSSAGTLYNEQFF. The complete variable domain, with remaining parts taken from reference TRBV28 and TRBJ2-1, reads DVKVTQSSRYLVKRTGEKVFLECVQDMDHENMFWYRQDPGLGLRLIYFSYDVKMKEKGDIPEGYSVSREKKERFSLILESASTNQTSMYLCASSSAGTLYNEQFFGPGTRLTVL.

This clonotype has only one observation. The CDR3 loop is CASKVDSGSHNEQFF. The CDR3, as DNA: TGTGCCAGCAAAGTAGATAGCGGGAGCCACAATGAGCAGTTCTTC. The chain combines TRBV7-3 with TRBJ2-1; 9 bases fit TRBD2. Unmatched junction bases numbered 9, after V lost 7 bases and J lost 5 bases. The CDR3 is made up of 15 amino acids. Germline V gene sequence: CDR1 SGHTA, CDR2 FQGTGA.

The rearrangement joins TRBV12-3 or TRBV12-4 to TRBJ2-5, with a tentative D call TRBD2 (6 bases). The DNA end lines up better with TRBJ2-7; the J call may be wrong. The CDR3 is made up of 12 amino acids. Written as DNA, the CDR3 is TGTGCCAGCATGAGTAGCGGATACGAGCAGTACTTC. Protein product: CASMSSGYEQYF.

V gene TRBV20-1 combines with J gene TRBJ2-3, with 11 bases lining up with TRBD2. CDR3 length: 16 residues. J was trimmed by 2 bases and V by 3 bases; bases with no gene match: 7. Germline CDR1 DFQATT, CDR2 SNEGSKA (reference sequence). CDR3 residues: CSASPGLAGLTDTQYF. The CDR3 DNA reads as TGCAGTGCTAGTCCCGGACTAGCGGGTCTCACAGATACGCAGTATTTT.

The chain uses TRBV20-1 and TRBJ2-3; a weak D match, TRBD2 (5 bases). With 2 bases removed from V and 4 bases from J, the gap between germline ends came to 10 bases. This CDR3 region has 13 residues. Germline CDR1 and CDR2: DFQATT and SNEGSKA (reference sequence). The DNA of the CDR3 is TGCAGTGCTAGAAGTGGGAGTGCAGATACGCAGTATTTT. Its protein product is CSARSGSADTQYF.

CDR3 sequence (DNA): TGTGCCAGCAGGCCCCCGGGACTAGCGGCCACAGATACGCAGTATTTT. It translates to CASRPPGLAATDTQYF. The V gene is TRBV12-3 or TRBV12-4, the J gene TRBJ2-3, with 11 bases fitting TRBD2. Trimming cost V 6 bases and J 2 bases; bases outside gene matches: 7. The CDR3 totals 16 residues.

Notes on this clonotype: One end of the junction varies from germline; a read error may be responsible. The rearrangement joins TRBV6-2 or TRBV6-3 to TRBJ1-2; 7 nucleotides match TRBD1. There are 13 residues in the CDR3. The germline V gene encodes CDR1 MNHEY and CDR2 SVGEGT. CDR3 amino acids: CASSLPGTDGCTF. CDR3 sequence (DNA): TGTGCCAGCAGTCTTCCCGGGACAGATGGCTGCACCTTC.

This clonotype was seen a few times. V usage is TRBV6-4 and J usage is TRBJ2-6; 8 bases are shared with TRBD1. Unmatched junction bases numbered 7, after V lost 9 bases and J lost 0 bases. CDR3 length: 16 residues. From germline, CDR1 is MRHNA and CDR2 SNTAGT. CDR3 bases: TGTGCCAGAGAATTGGACAGGGTCTCTGGGGCCAACGTCCTGACTTTC. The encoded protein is CARELDRVSGANVLTF.

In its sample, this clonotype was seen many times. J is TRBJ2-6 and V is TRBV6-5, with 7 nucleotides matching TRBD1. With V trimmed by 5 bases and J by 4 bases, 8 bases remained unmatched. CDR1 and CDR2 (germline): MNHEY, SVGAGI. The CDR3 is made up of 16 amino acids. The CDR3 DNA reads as TGTGCCAGCAGTCTCGAGGGGGCTAGCGGGGCCAACGTCCTGACTTTC. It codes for CASSLEGASGANVLTF.

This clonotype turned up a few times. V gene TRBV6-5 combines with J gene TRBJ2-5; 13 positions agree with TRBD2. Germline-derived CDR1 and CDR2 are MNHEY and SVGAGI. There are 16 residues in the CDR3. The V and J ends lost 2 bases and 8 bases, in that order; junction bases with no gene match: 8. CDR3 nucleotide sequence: TGTGCCAGCAGTTACCCGGGACTAGCGGGATCAGATACCCAGTACTTC. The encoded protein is CASSYPGLAGSDTQYF.

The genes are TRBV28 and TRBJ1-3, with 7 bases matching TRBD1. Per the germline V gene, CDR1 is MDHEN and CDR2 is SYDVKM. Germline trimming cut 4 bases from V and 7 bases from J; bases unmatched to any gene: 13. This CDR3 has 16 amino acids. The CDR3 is CASSSPQTGQRNTIYF. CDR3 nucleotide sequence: TGTGCCAGCAGTTCCCCCCAGACAGGGCAGAGGAACACCATATATTTT. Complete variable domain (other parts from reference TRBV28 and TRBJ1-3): DVKVTQSSRYLVKRTGEKVFLECVQDMDHENMFWYRQDPGLGLRLIYFSYDVKMKEKGDIPEGYSVSREKKERFSLILESASTNQTSMYLCASSSPQTGQRNTIYFGEGSWLTVV.

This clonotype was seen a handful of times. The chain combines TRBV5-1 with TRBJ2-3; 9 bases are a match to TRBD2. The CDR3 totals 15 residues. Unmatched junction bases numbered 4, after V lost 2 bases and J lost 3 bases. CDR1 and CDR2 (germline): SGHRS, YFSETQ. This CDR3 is CASSFLSGSTDTQYF. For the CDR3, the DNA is TGCGCCAGCAGCTTTCTTAGCGGGAGTACAGATACGCAGTATTTT.

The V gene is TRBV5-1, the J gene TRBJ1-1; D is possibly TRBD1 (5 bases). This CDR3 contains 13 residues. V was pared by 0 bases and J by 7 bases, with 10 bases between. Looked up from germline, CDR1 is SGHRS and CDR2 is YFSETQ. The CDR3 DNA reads TGCGCCAGCAGCTTGGTGGGGCAGGGTGAAGCTTTCTTT. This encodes CASSLVGQGEAFF. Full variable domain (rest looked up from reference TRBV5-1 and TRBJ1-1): KAGVTQTPRYLIKTRGQQVTLSCSPISGHRSVSWYQQTPGQGLQFLFEYFSETQRNKGNFPGRFSGRQFSNSRSEMNVSTLELGDSALYLCASSLVGQGEAFFGQGTRLTVV.

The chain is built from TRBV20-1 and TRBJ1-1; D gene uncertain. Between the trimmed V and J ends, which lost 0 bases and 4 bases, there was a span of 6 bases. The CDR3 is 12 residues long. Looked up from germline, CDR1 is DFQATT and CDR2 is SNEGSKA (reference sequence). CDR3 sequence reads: CSARDGGTEAFF. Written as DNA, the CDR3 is TGCAGTGCTAGAGATGGAGGCACTGAAGCTTTCTTT.